This T cell receptor (beta chain) was identified during a study of blood T cell repertoires in COVID-19. Across the study: Samples came from the United States, Italy and Spain, spanning acute and convalescent COVID-19.

The CDR3 totals 13 residues. Per the germline V gene, CDR1 is SGHTS and CDR2 is YDEGEE. V was cut by 6 bases and J by 0 bases, with 7 bases left in between. Authors' data handling: Amplified reference gene primers provided the basis for estimating nucleated cell counts. The repertoire was sequenced with immunoSEQ multiplex PCR; TCRdb's copy has only in-frame clones and lacks some. V, J and clone size were drawn from that table, and D and trimming were deduced from the DNA. This sample yields 160,000 or so clones, of which approximately 86% are seen a single time; about 2.5% belongs to the top ten. This TCR came from a woman aged 70-85 years with acute or convalescent COVID-19. The chain recombines TRBV5-8 with TRBJ1-3, with a weak D call TRBD1 (6 bases). What was sequenced was peripheral blood. The CDR3 bases are TGTGCCAGCAACAGGGTCTCTGGAAACACCATATATTTT. Protein: CASNRVSGNTIYF.